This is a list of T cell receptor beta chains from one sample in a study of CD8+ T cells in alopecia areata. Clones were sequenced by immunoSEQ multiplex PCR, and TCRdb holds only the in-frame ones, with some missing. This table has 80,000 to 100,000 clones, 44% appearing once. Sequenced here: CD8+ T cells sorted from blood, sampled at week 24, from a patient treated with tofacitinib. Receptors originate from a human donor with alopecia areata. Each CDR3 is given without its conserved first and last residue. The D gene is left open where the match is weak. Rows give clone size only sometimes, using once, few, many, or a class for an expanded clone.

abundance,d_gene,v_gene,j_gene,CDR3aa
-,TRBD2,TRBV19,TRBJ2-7,ASSITAGGGYEQY
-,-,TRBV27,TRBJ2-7,ASSLTPSYEQY
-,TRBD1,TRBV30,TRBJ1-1,AWTTGVNTEAF
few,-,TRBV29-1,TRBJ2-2,SAPVGGGAGELF
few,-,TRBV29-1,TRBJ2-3,SVDLDTQY
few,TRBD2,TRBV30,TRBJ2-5,AWSASGSRQETQY
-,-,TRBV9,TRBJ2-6,ASSVGRVAGANVLT
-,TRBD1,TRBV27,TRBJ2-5,ASSNFPDRGTETQY
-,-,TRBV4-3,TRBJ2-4,ASSQGLAKNIQY
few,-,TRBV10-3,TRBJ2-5,AIPPRRGSGQY
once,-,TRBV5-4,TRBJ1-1,ASPSSGGTEAF
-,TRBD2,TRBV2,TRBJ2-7,ASSERIGRADEQY
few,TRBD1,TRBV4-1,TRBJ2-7,ASSQRTGTSYEQY
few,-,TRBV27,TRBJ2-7,ASSAGSSYEQY
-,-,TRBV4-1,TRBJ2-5,ASMGTSLETQY
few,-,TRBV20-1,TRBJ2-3,SAPGDTQY
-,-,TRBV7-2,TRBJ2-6,ASSQIGGGANVLT
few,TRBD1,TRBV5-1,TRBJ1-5,ASSLVGTGAHRPQH
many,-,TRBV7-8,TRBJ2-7,ASSFLQSSYEQY
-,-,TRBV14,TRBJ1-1,ASSMNTEAF
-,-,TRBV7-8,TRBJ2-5,ASRKGGLQETQY
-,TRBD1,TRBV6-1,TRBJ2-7,ASSELGTGDYEQY
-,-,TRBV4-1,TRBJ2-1,ASSQHRGLDGGYEQF
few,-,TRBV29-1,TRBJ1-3,SAKGGYGNTIY
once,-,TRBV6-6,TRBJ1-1,ASSPGPGAF
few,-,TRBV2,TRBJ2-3,ASSEWFGQSTDTQY
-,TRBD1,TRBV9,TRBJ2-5,ASGARDRTEQETQY
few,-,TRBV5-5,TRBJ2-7,ASSSKQQGAEQY
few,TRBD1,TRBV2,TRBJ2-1,ASPDSEDRNEQF
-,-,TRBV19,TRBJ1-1,ASSEQGNTEAF
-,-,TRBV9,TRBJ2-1,ASSVGRDGEQF
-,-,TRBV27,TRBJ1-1,ASVGLGGTEAF
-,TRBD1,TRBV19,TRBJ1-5,ASSTIQGKGNQPQH
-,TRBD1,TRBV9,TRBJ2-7,ASSRDRGAEQY
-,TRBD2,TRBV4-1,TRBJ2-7,ASSPGLAGGPGEQY
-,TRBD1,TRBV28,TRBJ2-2,ASSSGTATGELF
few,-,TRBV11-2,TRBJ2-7,ASSFGQAYEQY
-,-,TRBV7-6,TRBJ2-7,ASSYGREQY
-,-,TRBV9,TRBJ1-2,ASSVGSAGYGYT
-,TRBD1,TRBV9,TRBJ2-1,ASSVEGTANNEQF
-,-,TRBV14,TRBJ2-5,ASSPWDARLWETQY
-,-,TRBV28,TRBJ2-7,ASSPRDTNYEQY
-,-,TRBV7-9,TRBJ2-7,ASSRSYEQY
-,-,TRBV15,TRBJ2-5,ATSRDSRPQETQY
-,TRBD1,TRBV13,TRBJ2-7,ASSSSDRHEQY
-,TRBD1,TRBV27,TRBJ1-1,ASTHRGTGAEAF
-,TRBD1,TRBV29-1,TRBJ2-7,SVGGRGQYEQY
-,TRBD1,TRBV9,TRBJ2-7,ASSVASTGSYEQY
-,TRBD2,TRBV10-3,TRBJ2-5,AISEFPSGSIQTQY